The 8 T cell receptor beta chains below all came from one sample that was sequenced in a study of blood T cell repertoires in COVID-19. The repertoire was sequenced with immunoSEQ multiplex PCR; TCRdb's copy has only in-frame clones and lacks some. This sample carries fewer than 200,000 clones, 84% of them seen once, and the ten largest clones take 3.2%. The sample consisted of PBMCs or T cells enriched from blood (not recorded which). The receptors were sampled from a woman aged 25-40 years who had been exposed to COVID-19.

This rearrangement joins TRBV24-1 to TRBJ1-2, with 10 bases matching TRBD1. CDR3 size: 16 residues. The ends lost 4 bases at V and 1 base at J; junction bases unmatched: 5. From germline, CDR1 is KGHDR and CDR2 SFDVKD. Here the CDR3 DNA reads TGTGCCACCAGTGACCCGGGACAGGGGTTTAACTATGGCTACACCTTC. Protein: CATSDPGQGFNYGYTF.

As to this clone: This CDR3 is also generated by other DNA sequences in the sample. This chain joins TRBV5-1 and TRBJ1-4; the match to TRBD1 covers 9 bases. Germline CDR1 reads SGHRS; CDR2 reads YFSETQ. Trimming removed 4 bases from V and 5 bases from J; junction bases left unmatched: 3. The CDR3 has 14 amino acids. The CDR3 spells CASSLGQGNEKLFF. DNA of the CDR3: TGCGCCAGCAGCCTGGGACAGGGCAATGAAAAACTGTTTTTT. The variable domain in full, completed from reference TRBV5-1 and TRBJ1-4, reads KAGVTQTPRYLIKTRGQQVTLSCSPISGHRSVSWYQQTPGQGLQFLFEYFSETQRNKGNFPGRFSGRQFSNSRSEMNVSTLELGDSALYLCASSLGQGNEKLFFGSGTQLSVL.

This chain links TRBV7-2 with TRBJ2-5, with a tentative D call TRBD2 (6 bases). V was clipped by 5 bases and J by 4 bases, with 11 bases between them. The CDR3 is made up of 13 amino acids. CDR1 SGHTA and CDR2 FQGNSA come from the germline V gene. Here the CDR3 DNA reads TGTGCCAGCAGCGAACTAGCTACAGAGACCCAGTACTTC. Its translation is CASSELATETQYF.

The CDR3 nucleotides read TGTGCCAGCAGTTACGGAGTGACAGGGGGAAATTCACCCCTCCACTTT. Its translation is CASSYGVTGGNSPLHF. The gene calls are TRBV6-5 and TRBJ1-6; the match to TRBD1 covers 9 bases. The ends lost 2 bases at V and 7 bases at J; junction bases unmatched: 6. CDR3 size: 16 residues. CDR1 and CDR2 from the germline V gene are MNHEY and SVGAGI.

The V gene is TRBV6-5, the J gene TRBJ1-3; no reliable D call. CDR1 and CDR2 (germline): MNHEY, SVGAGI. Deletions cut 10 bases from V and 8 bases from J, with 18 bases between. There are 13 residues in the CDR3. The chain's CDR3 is CATLNLGRDTIYF. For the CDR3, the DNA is TGTGCCACCCTCAACCTTGGCCGGGACACCATATATTTT.

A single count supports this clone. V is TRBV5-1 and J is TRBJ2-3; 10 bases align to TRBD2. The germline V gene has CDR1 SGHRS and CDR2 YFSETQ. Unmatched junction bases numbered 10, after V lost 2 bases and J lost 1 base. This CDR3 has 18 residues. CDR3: CASSLGLAGATRTDTQYF. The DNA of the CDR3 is TGCGCCAGCAGCTTAGGGCTAGCGGGGGCAACACGCACAGATACGCAGTATTTT.

The CDR3 protein is CASSSLDGKRETQYF. CDR3 bases: TGTGCCAGTAGTTCACTAGACGGGAAACGAGAGACCCAGTACTTC. V and J are TRBV19 and TRBJ2-5; a possible D gene is TRBD2 (5 bases). This CDR3 is 15 amino acids long. Germline lookup yields CDR1 LNHDA and CDR2 SQIVND (reference sequence). Deletions cut 5 bases from V and 4 bases from J, with 17 bases between.

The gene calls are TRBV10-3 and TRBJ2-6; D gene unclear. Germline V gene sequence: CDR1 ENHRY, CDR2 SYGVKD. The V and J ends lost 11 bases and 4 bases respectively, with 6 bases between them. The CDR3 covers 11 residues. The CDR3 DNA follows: TGTGCCTCCTCGGGGGCCAACGTCCTGACTTTC. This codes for CASSGANVLTF.